Below are 24 T cell receptor beta chains sequenced from a single sample in a study of blood T cell repertoires in COVID-19. This table comes from immunoSEQ multiplex PCR, and its TCRdb copy is limited to in-frame clones, with some not included. The sample lists about 56,000 clones; about 88% were seen once. Source material: peripheral blood. Receptor source: a woman aged 55 to 70 with COVID-19, enrolled during active disease.

A single count supports this clone. The chain couples TRBV15 to TRBJ2-2; D not resolved. The CDR3 totals 14 residues. V was shortened by 5 bases and J by 0 bases, with 7 bases between the two germline ends. Germline V gene lookup returns CDR1 LNHNV and CDR2 YYDKDF (reference sequence). CDR3 residues: CATSGPTNTGELFF. The CDR3 bases are TGTGCCACCAGCGGCCCAACGAACACCGGGGAGCTGTTTTTT.

The gene calls are TRBV29-1 and TRBJ1-1; D is possibly TRBD1 (5 bases). The CDR3 sequence is 14 residues long. Germline values: CDR1 SQVTM, CDR2 ANQGSEA. The ends were cut back, 3 bases at V and 0 bases at J, with 11 bases in the middle. This chain's CDR3 is CSVDRQSMNTEAFF. In DNA form, the CDR3 reads TGCAGCGTTGATAGACAGTCTATGAACACTGAAGCTTTCTTT.

The sample holds one count of this clone. A junction end diverges from the germline sequence, so it may reflect a read error. V and J are TRBV12-5 and TRBJ2-1; possible D gene TRBD1, 5 bases. The CDR3 extends over 11 amino acids. Germline assignment: CDR1 LGHNT and CDR2 FRNRAP. The CDR3 here is CASGLRGSFVF. CDR3 DNA sequence: TGTGCTAGTGGCCTAAGGGGATCCTTTGTCTTC.

The CDR3: CASSAQGAWLNTEAFF. DNA of the CDR3: TGTGCCAGCAGCGCTCAGGGTGCGTGGCTAAACACTGAAGCTTTCTTT. The gene calls are TRBV7-2 and TRBJ1-1; TRBD1 might be the D (5 bases). This CDR3 has 16 amino acids. The germline V gene has CDR1 SGHTA and CDR2 FQGNSA. Trimming cost V 5 bases and J 2 bases, with 18 bases left between them.

The DNA of the CDR3 is TGCGCCAGCAGTGAGGGGACTATCACAAACCAAGAGACCCAGTACTTC. It translates to CASSEGTITNQETQYF. The V and J genes are TRBV10-2 and TRBJ2-5; 7 bases match TRBD2. The V segment lost 2 bases and the J segment 0 bases; nucleotides outside the gene matches: 6. Germline V gives CDR1 WSHSY, CDR2 SAAADI. The CDR3 length is 16 residues.

This clone was counted once. The chain couples TRBV2 to TRBJ1-1; D is uncertain. CDR3 length: 10 amino acids. Germline V CDR1 and CDR2: SNHLY, FYNNEI. Trimming stripped 7 bases from V and 8 bases from J, with 8 bases between. CDR3 nucleotide sequence: TGTGCCAGCATGGGGAGGGAAGCTTTCTTT. Its translation: CASMGREAFF. Drawing the rest from reference TRBV2 and TRBJ1-1, the complete variable domain is EPEVTQTPSHQVTQMGQEVILRCVPISNHLYFYWYRQILGQKVEFLVSFYNNEISEKSEIFDDQFSVERPDGSNFTLKIRSTKLEDSAMYFCASMGREAFFGQGTRLTVV.

J is TRBJ1-5 and V is TRBV3-1 (or the pseudogene TRBV3-2), with 9 positions matching TRBD1. Germline V gives CDR1 LGHDT, CDR2 YNNKEL (reference sequence). Trimming at V came to 4 bases and at J to 8 bases, leaving 6 bases not matched to a gene. CDR3 length: 14 amino acids. DNA for the CDR3: TGTGCCAGCAGCCCGACAGGGGGAGCAGAGCCCCAGCATTTT. Encoded protein: CASSPTGGAEPQHF.

This chain connects TRBV5-1 to TRBJ2-7; weak D call: TRBD2 (5 bases). CDR1 SGHRS and CDR2 YFSETQ come from the germline V gene. The CDR3 runs to 14 residues. V was shortened by 3 bases and J by 1 base, with 11 bases between the two germline ends. The CDR3 loop is CASSSFSGSYEQYF. CDR3 sequence (DNA): TGCGCCAGCAGCTCCTTCTCGGGATCCTACGAGCAGTACTTC.

This chain joins TRBV19 and TRBJ1-6; 9 nucleotides agree with TRBD1. CDR1 is LNHDA, CDR2 SQIVND, per germline (reference sequence). V was pared by 6 bases and J by 7 bases, with 13 bases of the junction left unmatched. The CDR3 length is 17 residues. As DNA, the CDR3 is TGTGCCAGTAGGGACCACAGGGCCGGACAGGGGAATTCACCCCTCCACTTT. Residues: CASRDHRAGQGNSPLHF.

There are a few counts of this clone. The V call is TRBV12-3 or TRBV12-4, the J call TRBJ2-7; a weak D match, TRBD2 (7 bases). V gave up 8 bases and J gave up 6 bases, with 17 bases separating them. The CDR3 sequence is 13 residues long. The DNA for the CDR3 is TGTGCCAGCGGGGAGGGGGATGGGGGCGAGCAGTACTTC. Protein: CASGEGDGGEQYF.

The chain recombines TRBV7-9 with TRBJ1-2, with 8 bases fitting TRBD1. CDR3 length equals 16 residues. The germline gives CDR1 SEHNR, CDR2 FQNEAQ (reference sequence). V lost 6 bases, J lost 4 bases, and 13 bases stayed unmatched. The CDR3, as DNA: TGTGCCAGCAGTTCAGGACAGGGTGAATTTGCCTATGGCTACACCTTC. Its protein is CASSSGQGEFAYGYTF.

The genes are TRBV6-2 or TRBV6-3 and TRBJ2-7; D possibly corresponds to TRBD2 (6 bases). The ends were cut back, 5 bases at V and 2 bases at J, with 19 bases in the middle. The V gene's germline CDR1 is MNHEY and CDR2 SVGEGT. CDR3 length: 16 residues. In nucleotides, the CDR3 is TGTGCCAGCAGTGACCCCCACGGGGGTCCCACCTACGAGCAGTACTTC. Amino acids: CASSDPHGGPTYEQYF.

The rearrangement joins TRBV20-1 to TRBJ2-7; perhaps TRBD1 as D (7 bases). This CDR3 region has 14 residues. The V end lost 4 bases, the J end lost 6 bases, and 19 bases lay between the germline ends. Looked up from germline, CDR1 is DFQATT and CDR2 is SNEGSKA (reference sequence). The CDR3 DNA follows: TGCAGTGCTATTGAAGGTTCAGGGGGAGGCGAGCAGTACTTC. It codes for CSAIEGSGGGEQYF.

The gene calls are TRBV18 and TRBJ2-7, with TRBD1 matching over 8 bases. The CDR3 totals 14 residues. Germline values: CDR1 KGHSH, CDR2 LQKENI. The trim removed 3 bases at V and 2 bases at J, leaving 3 bases unmatched. The CDR3 sequence is CASSPPGQAYEQYF. CDR3 nucleotide sequence: TGTGCCAGCTCACCCCCGGGACAGGCCTACGAGCAGTACTTC.

The CDR3 DNA reads TGTGCCAGCAGCTTAGAGAGACAGGGGGCTGAAGCTTTCTTT. Amino acids: CASSLERQGAEAFF. The genes are TRBV7-9 and TRBJ1-1; 9 nucleotides agree with TRBD1. Trimming took 1 base from V and 6 from J; bases not matched to a gene: 3. The germline V gene encodes CDR1 SEHNR and CDR2 FQNEAQ (reference sequence). The CDR3 consists of 14 residues.

The rearrangement uses TRBV5-8 and TRBJ2-3, with D possibly being TRBD2 (6 bases). The germline V gene has CDR1 SGHTS and CDR2 YDEGEE. V lost 3 bases to trimming and J lost 6 bases, with 14 bases between them. CDR3 length equals 14 residues. The CDR3 here is CASSSEVGRDTQYF. CDR3 coding DNA: TGTGCCAGCAGCTCCGAGGTAGGGAGGGATACGCAGTATTTT.

The gene calls are TRBV7-9 and TRBJ2-5, with D possibly matching TRBD1 (6 bases). V shed 1 base and J shed 3 bases, with 12 bases lying between them. Germline assignment: CDR1 SEHNR and CDR2 FQNEAQ (reference sequence). The CDR3 runs to 15 residues. This chain's CDR3 is CASSLGFAGEETQYF. DNA of the CDR3: TGTGCCAGCAGCTTAGGTTTTGCAGGGGAAGAGACCCAGTACTTC. Full variable domain (rest looked up from reference TRBV7-9 and TRBJ2-5): DTGVSQNPRHKITKRGQNVTFRCDPISEHNRLYWYRQTLGQGPEFLTYFQNEAQLEKSRLLSDRFSAERPKGSFSTLEIQRTEQGDSAMYLCASSLGFAGEETQYFGPGTRLLVL.

This chain links TRBV7-2 with TRBJ2-7; 7 bases agree with TRBD1. The V gene's germline CDR1 is SGHTA and CDR2 FQGNSA. V lost 5 bases, J lost 3 bases, and 10 bases stayed unmatched. The CDR3 sequence is 15 residues long. The CDR3 region is CASSDLGDRDYEQYF. The DNA for the CDR3 is TGTGCCAGCAGCGATCTTGGGGACAGAGACTACGAGCAGTACTTC.

The J gene is TRBJ1-2, the V gene TRBV27; perhaps TRBD1 as D (5 bases). Germline CDR1 is MNHEY and CDR2 is SMNVEV (reference sequence). V was shortened by 5 bases and J by 4 bases, with 11 bases between the two germline ends. CDR3 length: 13 amino acids. CDR3 in amino acids: CASSIDSFYGYTF. DNA for the CDR3: TGTGCCAGCAGTATCGACAGTTTCTATGGCTACACCTTC.

The chain employs TRBV27 and TRBJ2-1; tentatively, D is TRBD1 (5 bases). The germline V and J ends were trimmed by 0 bases and 4 bases, with 10 bases remaining between them. The germline CDR1 and CDR2 sequences are MNHEY and SMNVEV (reference sequence). The CDR3 covers 15 residues. The chain's CDR3 is CASSLSRDAYNEQFF. The CDR3 region has the DNA TGTGCCAGCAGTTTATCCAGGGATGCGTACAATGAGCAGTTCTTC.

The chain joins TRBV19 to TRBJ2-1; D is unclear. V was pared by 3 bases and J by 3 bases, with 6 bases between. CDR1 is LNHDA and CDR2 is SQIVND in the germline V gene (reference sequence). The CDR3 spans 13 residues. CDR3 sequence (DNA): TGTGCCAGTAGTATCCTCCTCTACAATGAGCAGTTCTTC. Translating it yields CASSILLYNEQFF.

The V and J genes are TRBV19 and TRBJ1-2; TRBD1 matches 11 bases. The CDR3 is made up of 15 amino acids. Germline CDR1 LNHDA, CDR2 SQIVND (reference sequence). Trimming cost V 5 bases and J 8 bases; bases outside gene matches: 10. CDR3 nucleotides: TGTGCCAGTAGTCAAGAGCGGACAGGGGGCTTCGGCTACACCTTC. Translation: CASSQERTGGFGYTF.

About this clone itself: Mismatch with germline at one junction end may stem from a read error. The gene calls are TRBV6-6 and TRBJ2-7, with D perhaps TRBD1 (6 bases). Per germline, CDR1 MNHNY and CDR2 SVGAGI (reference sequence). The CDR3 covers 11 residues. The CDR3 reads CVSSQGYEQYF. CDR3 sequence (DNA): TGTGTCAGCAGTCAGGGGTACGAGCAGTACTTC.

This sequence joins TRBV6-5 and TRBJ1-2; TRBD1 agrees at 7 bases. V trimming: 6 bases; J trimming: 4 bases; junction bases outside the gene matches: 5. Looked up from germline, CDR1 is MNHEY and CDR2 is SVGAGI. This CDR3 is built from 13 residues. CDR3 loop: CASSSGQAYGYTF. The CDR3 nucleotides are TGTGCCAGCAGCTCAGGACAGGCCTATGGCTACACCTTC.